This T cell receptor beta chain originates from a study of vaccination and CD4 T cells after COVID-19. Overall study: Convalescent cases consisted of six males and four females, of whom two were Hispanic.

Treatment described: roughly nine-day PBMC culture with coronavirus spike peptide pools or control peptides (ViraFEST assay). Note on this clonotype: What it binds is unknown.

Cultured CD4+ T-cell DNA underwent Oncomine TCR Beta short-read sequencing. TCRdb ran MiXCR on the PCR reads and lists one entry per CDR3 protein. The table has about 18,000 distinct CDR3 sequences, more than 55% seen once. This CDR3 spans 13 amino acids. With 3 bases removed from V and 2 bases from J, the gap between germline ends came to 11 bases. Germline V CDR1 and CDR2: GTSNPN, SVGIG (reference sequence). This receptor was identified in a human donor who had recovered from COVID-19. Here the sequenced sample was CD4+ T cells from blood, cultured in vitro, taken before SARS-CoV-2 vaccination. V gene TRBV30 combines with J gene TRBJ2-7; D tentatively fits TRBD1 or TRBD2 (6 bases each). As DNA, the CDR3 is TGTGCCTGGAGCACAGGGACTCCCTACGAGCAGTACTTC. It translates to CAWSTGTPYEQYF.